Listed below are T cell receptor beta chains from one sample, sequenced in a study of blood T cells in healthy people across ages. MiXCR was run by TCRdb on the 5' RACE reads, yielding one entry per CDR3 protein. The sample includes roughly 500,000 distinct CDR3 sequences, nearly 25% of them seen just once. This sample also appeared in a second study, on T cells of mothers and their children.

Sequencing was done on a sample of blood. Receptors were obtained from a boy aged 5-17 years in good health. CDR3s include the opening cysteine and the closing phenylalanine or tryptophan. A D gene is named only where the DNA matches it firmly. Rows may omit the clone size; those that give it use once, few, many or a size class.

d_gene: TRBD1; abundance: few; j_gene: TRBJ2-1; v_gene: TRBV12-5; CDR3aa: CASGQGQGQEQFF; CDR3nt: TGTGCTAGTGGTCAAGGACAGGGTCAAGAGCAGTTCTTC
d_gene: TRBD1; abundance: few; j_gene: TRBJ1-1; v_gene: TRBV10-3; CDR3aa: CAISEGQEGNTEAFF; CDR3nt: TGTGCCATCAGTGAGGGACAGGAGGGGAACACTGAAGCTTTCTTT
d_gene: TRBD2; abundance: few; j_gene: TRBJ2-1; v_gene: TRBV4-3; CDR3aa: CASSQGLAGVSEQFF; CDR3nt: TGCGCCAGCAGCCAAGGACTAGCGGGAGTCTCCGAGCAGTTCTTC
d_gene: TRBD2; abundance: .; j_gene: TRBJ2-1; v_gene: TRBV11-2; CDR3aa: CASSPITGTSWRLRNEQFF; CDR3nt: TGTGCCAGCAGCCCAATTACAGGGACTAGCTGGCGGCTCAGAAATGAGCAGTTCTTC
d_gene: .; abundance: few; j_gene: TRBJ2-7; v_gene: TRBV21-1; CDR3aa: CASSIRTSGDRASYEQYF; CDR3nt: TGTGCCAGCAGCATCCGGACTAGCGGGGACAGAGCATCCTACGAGCAGTACTTC
d_gene: .; abundance: .; j_gene: TRBJ2-7; v_gene: TRBV21-1; CDR3aa: CASRNRGDSYEQYF; CDR3nt: TGTGCCAGCAGGAATAGGGGGGACTCCTACGAGCAGTACTTC
d_gene: TRBD2; abundance: few; j_gene: TRBJ2-4; v_gene: TRBV3-1; CDR3aa: CASSPERAGGKNIQYF; CDR3nt: TGTGCCAGCAGCCCTGAACGAGCGGGGGGGAAAAACATTCAGTACTTC
d_gene: TRBD2; abundance: .; j_gene: TRBJ2-7; v_gene: TRBV4-1; CDR3aa: CASSQGWLSGRFTYEQYF; CDR3nt: TGCGCCAGCAGCCAAGGATGGTTAAGCGGGAGGTTTACCTACGAGCAGTACTTC
d_gene: .; abundance: few; j_gene: TRBJ2-7; v_gene: TRBV18; CDR3aa: CASSKLEGTYEQYF; CDR3nt: TGTGCCAGCTCCAAGCTGGAGGGGACTTACGAGCAGTACTTC
d_gene: .; abundance: few; j_gene: TRBJ2-3; v_gene: TRBV5-1; CDR3aa: CASRKQGFTDTQYF; CDR3nt: TGCGCCAGCAGGAAACAGGGATTCACAGATACGCAGTATTTT